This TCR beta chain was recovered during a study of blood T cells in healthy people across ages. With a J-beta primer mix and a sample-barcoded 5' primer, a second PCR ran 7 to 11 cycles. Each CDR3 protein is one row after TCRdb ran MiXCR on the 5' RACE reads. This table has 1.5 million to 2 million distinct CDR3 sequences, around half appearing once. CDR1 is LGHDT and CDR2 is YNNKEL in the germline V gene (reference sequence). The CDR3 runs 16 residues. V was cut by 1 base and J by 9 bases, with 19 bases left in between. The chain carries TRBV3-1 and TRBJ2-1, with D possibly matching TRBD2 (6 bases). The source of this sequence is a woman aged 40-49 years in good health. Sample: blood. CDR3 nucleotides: TGTGCCAGCAGCCAAGGAGCGGCTGGAGGGACTGCTGAGCAGTTCTTC. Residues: CASSQGAAGGTAEQFF.